In this sample, the clone carrying this TCR beta chain turned up once. Its matching antigen is unknown. 13 Jbeta primers and 60 Vbeta primers were used for the PCR. The protocol was immunoSEQ multiplex PCR, while the TCRdb copy is restricted to in-frame clones and leaves out a portion. The sample comprises around 130,000 clones, 65% to 75% of which are singletons, and 6.6% rests with the top ten. Per germline, CDR1 SGHDT and CDR2 YYEEEE. Trimming removed 3 bases from V and 7 bases from J; junction bases left unmatched: 4. The CDR3 extends over 14 amino acids. The data are from a study of cytomegalovirus exposure and HLA in healthy donors. Study results and caveats: In a later analysis, at a false discovery rate of 0.05, approximately 15,000 TCR beta sequences matched HLA alleles. Both high specificity and high sensitivity reportedly marked the classifier's diagnosis of cytomegalovirus status. In vitro experiments confirmed that three CMV-associated chains were specific for CMV antigens. Presence/absence analyses supposed approximately even sequencing depth among donors.

Input material: PBMCs. The V call is TRBV5-6, the J call TRBJ1-2; TRBD1 aligns across 12 bases. This TCR was recovered from a man aged 40-49 years in good health and CMV-seropositive. The CDR3 is CASSWDRGRFGYTF. CDR3 DNA sequence: TGTGCCAGCAGCTGGGACAGGGGGCGGTTTGGCTACACCTTC.